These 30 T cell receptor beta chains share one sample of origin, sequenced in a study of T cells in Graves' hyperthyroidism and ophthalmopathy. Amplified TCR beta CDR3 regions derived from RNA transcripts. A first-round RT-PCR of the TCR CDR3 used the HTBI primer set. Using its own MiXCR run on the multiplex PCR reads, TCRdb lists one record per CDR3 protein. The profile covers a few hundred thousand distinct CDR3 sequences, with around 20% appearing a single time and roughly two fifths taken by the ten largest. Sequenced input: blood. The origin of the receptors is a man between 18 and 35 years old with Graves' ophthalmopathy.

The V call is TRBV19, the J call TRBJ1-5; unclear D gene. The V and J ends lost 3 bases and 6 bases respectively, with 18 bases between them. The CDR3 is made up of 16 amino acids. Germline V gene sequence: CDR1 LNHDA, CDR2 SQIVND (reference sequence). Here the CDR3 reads CASSIPPDMMGQPQHF. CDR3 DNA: TGTGCCAGTAGTATCCCCCCAGACATGATGGGTCAGCCCCAGCATTTT.

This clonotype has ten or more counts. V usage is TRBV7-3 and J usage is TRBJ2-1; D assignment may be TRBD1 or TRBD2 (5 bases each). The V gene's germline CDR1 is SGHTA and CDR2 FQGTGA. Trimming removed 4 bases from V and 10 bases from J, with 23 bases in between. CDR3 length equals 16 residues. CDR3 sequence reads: CASSSNPGPDLREQFF. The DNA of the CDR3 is TGTGCCAGCAGCTCAAACCCGGGACCCGATTTGAGGGAGCAGTTCTTC.

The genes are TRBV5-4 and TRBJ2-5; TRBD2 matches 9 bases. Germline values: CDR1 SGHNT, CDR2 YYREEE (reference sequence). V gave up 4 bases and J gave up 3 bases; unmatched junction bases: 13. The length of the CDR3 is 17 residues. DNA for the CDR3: TGTGCCAGCAGCACTTTCGGCGGGGGGGCAAGGAAAGAGACCCAGTACTTC. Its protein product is CASSTFGGGARKETQYF.

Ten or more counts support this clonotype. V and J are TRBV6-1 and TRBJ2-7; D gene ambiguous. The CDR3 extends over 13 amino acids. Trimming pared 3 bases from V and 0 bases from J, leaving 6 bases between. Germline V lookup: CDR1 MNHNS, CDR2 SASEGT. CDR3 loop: CASSEQGSYEQYF. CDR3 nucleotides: TGTGCCAGCAGTGAGCAAGGCTCCTACGAGCAGTACTTC.

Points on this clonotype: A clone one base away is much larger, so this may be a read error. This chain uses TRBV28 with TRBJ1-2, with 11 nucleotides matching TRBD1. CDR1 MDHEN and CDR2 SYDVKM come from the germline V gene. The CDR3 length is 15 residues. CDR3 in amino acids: CAISLGQGAVYGYTF. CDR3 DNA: TGTGCCATCAGTTTAGGACAGGGGGCGGTCTATGGCTACACCTTC.

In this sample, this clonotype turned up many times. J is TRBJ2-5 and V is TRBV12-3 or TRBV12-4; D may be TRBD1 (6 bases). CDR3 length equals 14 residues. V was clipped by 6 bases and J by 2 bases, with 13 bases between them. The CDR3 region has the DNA TGTGCCAGCAGAGCCGCCAGGGGTCAAGAGACCCAGTACTTC. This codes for CASRAARGQETQYF.

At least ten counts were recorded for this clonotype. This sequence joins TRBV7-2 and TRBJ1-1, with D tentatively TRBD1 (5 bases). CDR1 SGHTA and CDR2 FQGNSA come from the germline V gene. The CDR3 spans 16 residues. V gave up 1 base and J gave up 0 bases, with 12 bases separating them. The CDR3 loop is CASSLDAGLMNTEAFF. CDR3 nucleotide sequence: TGTGCCAGCAGCTTAGATGCGGGGCTGATGAACACTGAAGCTTTCTTT. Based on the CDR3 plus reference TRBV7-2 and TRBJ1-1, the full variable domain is GAGVSQSPSNKVTEKGKDVELRCDPISGHTALYWYRQSLGQGLEFLIYFQGNSAPDKSGLPSDRFSAERTGGSVSTLTIQRTQQEDSAVYLCASSLDAGLMNTEAFFGQGTRLTVV.

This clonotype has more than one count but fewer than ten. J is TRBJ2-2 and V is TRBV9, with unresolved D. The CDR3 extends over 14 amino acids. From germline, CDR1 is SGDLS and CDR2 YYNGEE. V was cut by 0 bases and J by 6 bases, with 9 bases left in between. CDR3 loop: CASSVAGAAGELFF. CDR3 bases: TGTGCCAGCAGCGTAGCAGGCGCCGCCGGGGAGCTGTTTTTT.

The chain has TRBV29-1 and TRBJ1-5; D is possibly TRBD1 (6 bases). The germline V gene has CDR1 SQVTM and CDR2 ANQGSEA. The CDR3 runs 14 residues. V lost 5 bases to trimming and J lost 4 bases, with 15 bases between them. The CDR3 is CSVQPTGQNQPQHF. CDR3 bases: TGCAGCGTTCAGCCTACGGGACAAAATCAGCCCCAGCATTTT.

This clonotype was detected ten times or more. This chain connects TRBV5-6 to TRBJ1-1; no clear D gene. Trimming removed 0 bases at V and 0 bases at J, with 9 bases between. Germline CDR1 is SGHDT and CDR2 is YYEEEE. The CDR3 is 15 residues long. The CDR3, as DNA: TGTGCCAGCAGCTTGGCGGAAAGGGTGAACACTGAAGCTTTCTTT. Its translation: CASSLAERVNTEAFF.

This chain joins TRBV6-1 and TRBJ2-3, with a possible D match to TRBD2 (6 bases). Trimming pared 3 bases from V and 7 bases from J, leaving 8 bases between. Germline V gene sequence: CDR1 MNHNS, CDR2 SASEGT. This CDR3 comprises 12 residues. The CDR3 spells CASSEGGNTQYF. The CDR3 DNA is TGTGCCAGCAGTGAGGGCGGGAATACGCAGTATTTT.

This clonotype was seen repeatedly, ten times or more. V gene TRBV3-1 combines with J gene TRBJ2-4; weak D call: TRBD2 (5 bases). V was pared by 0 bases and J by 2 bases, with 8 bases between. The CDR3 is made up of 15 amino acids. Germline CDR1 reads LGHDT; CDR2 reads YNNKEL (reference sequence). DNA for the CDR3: TGTGCCAGCAGCCAAGAGAGGGTTACCAAAAACATTCAGTACTTC. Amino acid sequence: CASSQERVTKNIQYF.

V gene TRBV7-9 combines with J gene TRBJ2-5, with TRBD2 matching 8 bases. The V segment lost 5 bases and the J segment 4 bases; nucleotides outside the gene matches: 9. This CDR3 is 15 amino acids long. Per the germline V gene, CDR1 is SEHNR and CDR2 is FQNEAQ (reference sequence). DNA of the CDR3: TGTGCCAGCAGCCCCGACTACAGCGGGGGAGAGACCCAGTACTTC. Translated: CASSPDYSGGETQYF.

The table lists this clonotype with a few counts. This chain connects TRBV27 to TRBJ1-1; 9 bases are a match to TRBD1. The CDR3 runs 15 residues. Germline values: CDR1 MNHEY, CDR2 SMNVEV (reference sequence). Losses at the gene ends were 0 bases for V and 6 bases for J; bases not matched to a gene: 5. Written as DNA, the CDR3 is TGTGCCAGCAGTTTATCGAGGACAGGGGCCCCTGAAGCTTTCTTT. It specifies CASSLSRTGAPEAFF.

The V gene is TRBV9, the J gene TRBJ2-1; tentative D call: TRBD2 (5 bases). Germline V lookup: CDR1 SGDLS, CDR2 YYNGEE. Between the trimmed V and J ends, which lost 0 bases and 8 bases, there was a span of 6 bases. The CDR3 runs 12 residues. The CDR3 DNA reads TGTGCCAGCAGCGTAGGAGGGCATGAGCAGTTCTTC. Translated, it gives CASSVGGHEQFF.

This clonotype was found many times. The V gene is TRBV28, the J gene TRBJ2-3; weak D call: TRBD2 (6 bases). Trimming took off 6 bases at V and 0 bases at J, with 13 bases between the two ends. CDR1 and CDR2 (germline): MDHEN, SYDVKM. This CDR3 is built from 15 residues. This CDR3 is CASSDSGTSTDTQYF. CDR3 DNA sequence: TGTGCCAGCAGCGACTCCGGGACTAGCACAGATACGCAGTATTTT.

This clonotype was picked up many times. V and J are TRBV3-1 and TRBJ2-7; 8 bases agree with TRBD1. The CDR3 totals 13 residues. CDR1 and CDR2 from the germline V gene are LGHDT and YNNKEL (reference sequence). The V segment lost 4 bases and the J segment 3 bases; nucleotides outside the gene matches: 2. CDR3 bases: TGTGCCAGCAGCCCGGGACAGGACTACGAGCAGTACTTC. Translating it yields CASSPGQDYEQYF.

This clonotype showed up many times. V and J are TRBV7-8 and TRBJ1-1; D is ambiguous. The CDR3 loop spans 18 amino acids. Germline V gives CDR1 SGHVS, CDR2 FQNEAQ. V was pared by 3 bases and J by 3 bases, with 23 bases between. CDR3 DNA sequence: TGTGCCAGCAGCTTTGCCCCGGGAGGCCTAAAACCAGACACTGAAGCTTTCTTT. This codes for CASSFAPGGLKPDTEAFF.

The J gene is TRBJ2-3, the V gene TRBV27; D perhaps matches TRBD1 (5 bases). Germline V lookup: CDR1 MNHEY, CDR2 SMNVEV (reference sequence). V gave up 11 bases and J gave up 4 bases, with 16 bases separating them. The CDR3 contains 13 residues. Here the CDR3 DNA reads TGTGCCGCAAGTGGTTGGGGCGCAGATACGCAGTATTTT. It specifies CAASGWGADTQYF.

The CDR3 is CASSLSGRYEQYF. The DNA of the CDR3 is TGTGCCAGCAGCTTATCAGGGCGCTACGAGCAGTACTTC. The chain recombines TRBV7-9 with TRBJ2-7, with D maybe TRBD1 (5 bases). V was shortened by 2 bases and J by 3 bases, with 8 bases between the two germline ends. This CDR3 region has 13 residues. The germline V gene has CDR1 SEHNR and CDR2 FQNEAQ (reference sequence).

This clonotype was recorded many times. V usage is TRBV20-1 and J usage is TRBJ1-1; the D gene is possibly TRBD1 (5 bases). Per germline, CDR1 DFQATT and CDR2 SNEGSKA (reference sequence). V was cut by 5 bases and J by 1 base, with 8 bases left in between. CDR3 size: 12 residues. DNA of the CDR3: TGCAGTGCTCGGGGACGGAACACTGAAGCTTTCTTT. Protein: CSARGRNTEAFF.

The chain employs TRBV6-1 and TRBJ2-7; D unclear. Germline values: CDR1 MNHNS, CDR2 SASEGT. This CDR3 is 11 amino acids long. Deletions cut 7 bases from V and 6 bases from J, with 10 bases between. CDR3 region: CASKTGPEQYF. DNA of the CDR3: TGTGCCAGCAAGACCGGGCCCGAGCAGTACTTC.

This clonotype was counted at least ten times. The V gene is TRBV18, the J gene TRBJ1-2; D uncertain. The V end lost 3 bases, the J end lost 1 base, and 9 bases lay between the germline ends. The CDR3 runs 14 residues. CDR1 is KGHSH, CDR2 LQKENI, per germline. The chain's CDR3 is CASSPYTDNYGYTF. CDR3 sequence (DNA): TGTGCCAGCTCACCTTACACTGATAACTATGGCTACACCTTC.

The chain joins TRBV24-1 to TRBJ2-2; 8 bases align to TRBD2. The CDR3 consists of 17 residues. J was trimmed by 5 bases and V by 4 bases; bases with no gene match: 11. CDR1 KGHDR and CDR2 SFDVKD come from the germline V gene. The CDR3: CATSDYVAGYATGELFF. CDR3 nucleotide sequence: TGTGCCACCAGTGACTACGTAGCGGGGTACGCAACCGGGGAGCTGTTTTTT.

The CDR3 sequence: CAPSWIRGHNSPLHF. CDR3 nucleotides: TGTGCCCCCTCGTGGATCAGGGGCCATAATTCACCCCTCCACTTT. This chain connects TRBV10-3 to TRBJ1-6, with D maybe TRBD1 (6 bases). Germline V lookup: CDR1 ENHRY, CDR2 SYGVKD. V gave up 11 bases and J gave up 5 bases, with 19 bases separating them. The CDR3 is made up of 15 amino acids.

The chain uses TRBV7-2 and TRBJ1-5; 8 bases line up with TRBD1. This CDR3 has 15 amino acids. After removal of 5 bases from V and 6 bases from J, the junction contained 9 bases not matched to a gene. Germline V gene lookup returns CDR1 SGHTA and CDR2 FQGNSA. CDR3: CASSQRDRQSQPQHF. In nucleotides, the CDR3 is TGTGCCAGCAGCCAACGGGACAGGCAAAGTCAGCCCCAGCATTTT. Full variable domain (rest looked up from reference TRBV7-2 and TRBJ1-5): GAGVSQSPSNKVTEKGKDVELRCDPISGHTALYWYRQSLGQGLEFLIYFQGNSAPDKSGLPSDRFSAERTGGSVSTLTIQRTQQEDSAVYLCASSQRDRQSQPQHFGDGTRLSIL.

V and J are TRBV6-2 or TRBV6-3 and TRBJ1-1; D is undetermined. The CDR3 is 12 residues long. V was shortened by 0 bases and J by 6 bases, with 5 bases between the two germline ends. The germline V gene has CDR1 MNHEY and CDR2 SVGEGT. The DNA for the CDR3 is TGTGCCAGCAGTTACTCGAGTTCTGAAGCTTTCTTT. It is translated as CASSYSSSEAFF.

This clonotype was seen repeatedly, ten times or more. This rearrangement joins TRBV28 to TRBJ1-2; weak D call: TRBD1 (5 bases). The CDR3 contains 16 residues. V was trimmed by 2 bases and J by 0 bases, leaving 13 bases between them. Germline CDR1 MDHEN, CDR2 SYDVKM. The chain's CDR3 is CASSLVGHIANYGYTF. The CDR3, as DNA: TGTGCCAGCAGTTTAGTAGGACATATAGCTAACTATGGCTACACCTTC.

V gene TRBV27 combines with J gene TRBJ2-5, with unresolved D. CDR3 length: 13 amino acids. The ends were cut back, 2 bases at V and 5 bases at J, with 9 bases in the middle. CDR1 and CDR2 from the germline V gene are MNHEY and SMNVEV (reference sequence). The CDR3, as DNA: TGTGCCAGCAGTTTACAAGGGTACGAGACCCAGTACTTC. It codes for CASSLQGYETQYF.

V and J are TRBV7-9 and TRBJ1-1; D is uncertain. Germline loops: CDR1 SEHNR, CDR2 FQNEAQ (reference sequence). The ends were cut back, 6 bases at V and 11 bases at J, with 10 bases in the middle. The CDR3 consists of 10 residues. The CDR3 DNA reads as TGTGCCAGCAGTCCCCTAGAGGCTTTCTTT. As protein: CASSPLEAFF.